The T cell receptor beta chain under discussion was sequenced for a study of blood T cell repertoires in COVID-19. Study context: COVID-19 samples from acute and convalescent phases originated in the United States, Italy and Spain. T cells, B-cell-depleted T cells, or PBMCs provided the cDNA or gDNA that served as material.

Profiling relied on immunoSEQ multiplex PCR, and the TCRdb table lists in-frame clones only, not all of them. The data hold 190,000 or so clones, with roughly four fifths observed a single time. Across fewer than 25 US areas, participants ranged in age from about 18 to 89 years. Per the germline V gene, CDR1 is LNHDA and CDR2 is SQIVND (reference sequence). This CDR3 contains 14 residues. V was cut by 5 bases and J by 5 bases, with 13 bases left in between. Sequencing was performed on PBMCs or T cells enriched from blood (not recorded which). The chain combines TRBV19 with TRBJ1-5, with a weak D call TRBD1 (5 bases). This clonotype was sampled from a man in his forties who had recovered from COVID-19. CDR3 residues: CASSENTGYQPQHF. CDR3 coding DNA: TGTGCCAGTAGTGAGAACACAGGATATCAGCCCCAGCATTTT.